The 9 T cell receptor beta chains in this list originate from one sample, sequenced in a study of shared clonotypes between healthy human individuals. TCRdb keeps only in-frame clones here, not all; method: immunoSEQ multiplex PCR. The sample includes fewer than 600,000 clones, around 79% of them seen just once. The source material was PBMCs. These receptors were obtained from a woman aged 40 to 49 in good health. Some clones in this sample may be carry-over from other donors' samples.

This clone appeared a few times. The rearrangement uses TRBV7-3 and TRBJ2-1, with 11 bases matching TRBD2. This CDR3 is built from 20 residues. CDR1 is SGHTA, CDR2 FQGTGA, per germline. V lost 5 bases to trimming and J lost 5 bases; unmatched junction nucleotides: 20. The CDR3 reads CASSPRQLAGVVGGNNEQFF. The CDR3 DNA reads TGTGCCAGCAGCCCCCGCCAACTAGCGGGAGTAGTGGGAGGGAACAATGAGCAGTTCTTC.

This CDR3 is CASSEYGGQGAYEQYF. CDR3 DNA: TGTGCCAGCAGTGAATATGGTGGACAGGGGGCCTACGAGCAGTACTTC. The chain couples TRBV25-1 to TRBJ2-7; 10 bases agree with TRBD1. V lost 0 bases to trimming and J lost 2 bases; unmatched junction nucleotides: 4. The germline V gene encodes CDR1 MGHDK and CDR2 SYGVNS. The CDR3 contains 16 residues.

The CDR3 DNA is TGTGCCACCAGCAGAGGATTGGAGCTCGTGCTAACCGAGCAGTACTTC. It encodes CATSRGLELVLTEQYF. The chain employs TRBV15 and TRBJ2-7; D remains unclear. Trimming shortened V by 1 base and J by 6 bases, and 19 bases separated the two germline ends. The CDR3 extends over 16 amino acids. The V gene's germline CDR1 is LNHNV and CDR2 YYDKDF (reference sequence).

The chain joins TRBV2 to TRBJ1-2; 8 bases line up with TRBD1. CDR1 SNHLY and CDR2 FYNNEI come from the germline V gene. The CDR3 is 14 amino acids. Trimming removed 4 bases from V and 6 bases from J; junction bases left unmatched: 7. CDR3 coding DNA: TGTGCCAGCAGTGGGATGCAGGGGGCCGATGGCTACACCTTC. It specifies CASSGMQGADGYTF.

The V and J genes are TRBV7-2 and TRBJ2-3; D not certain. The CDR3 is 11 residues long. Trimming cost V 5 bases and J 6 bases, with 6 bases left between them. Germline loops: CDR1 SGHTA, CDR2 FQGNSA. CDR3 sequence: CASSDVDTQYF. CDR3 DNA: TGTGCCAGCAGCGACGTCGATACGCAGTATTTT.

This clone turned up a few times. The chain joins TRBV6-4 to TRBJ1-1, with D perhaps TRBD1 (5 bases). Trimming removed 3 bases at V and 1 base at J, with 6 bases between. CDR1 is MRHNA, CDR2 SNTAGT, per germline. This CDR3 comprises 13 residues. CDR3 coding DNA: TGTGCCAGCAGTGAAGGGGAGAACACTGAAGCTTTCTTT. Its protein product is CASSEGENTEAFF.

This clone has ten or more counts. This sequence joins TRBV5-4 and TRBJ2-1; 11 bases line up with TRBD1. Per the germline V gene, CDR1 is SGHNT and CDR2 is YYREEE (reference sequence). Trimming cost V 2 bases and J 3 bases; bases outside gene matches: 1. CDR3 length equals 15 residues. In nucleotides, the CDR3 is TGTGCCAGCAGCTTTGGGACAGGGGGCTACAATGAGCAGTTCTTC. Translation gives CASSFGTGGYNEQFF.

This chain connects TRBV6-5 to TRBJ2-1; D perhaps matches TRBD2 (5 bases). CDR3 size: 16 residues. Germline V CDR1 and CDR2: MNHEY, SVGAGI. Deletions cut 2 bases from V and 8 bases from J, with 19 bases between. In DNA form, the CDR3 reads TGTGCCAGCAGTTACGGGGTTAGCGAACCATCGGATGAGCAGTTCTTC. Its translation: CASSYGVSEPSDEQFF.

The chain employs TRBV9 and TRBJ1-2; D gene ambiguous. Trimming cost V 7 bases and J 4 bases, with 8 bases left between them. Germline V gene sequence: CDR1 SGDLS, CDR2 YYNGEE. There are 11 residues in the CDR3. The CDR3 nucleotides are TGTGCCAGCTGGGGTGCCTATGGCTACACCTTC. Translated, it gives CASWGAYGYTF.